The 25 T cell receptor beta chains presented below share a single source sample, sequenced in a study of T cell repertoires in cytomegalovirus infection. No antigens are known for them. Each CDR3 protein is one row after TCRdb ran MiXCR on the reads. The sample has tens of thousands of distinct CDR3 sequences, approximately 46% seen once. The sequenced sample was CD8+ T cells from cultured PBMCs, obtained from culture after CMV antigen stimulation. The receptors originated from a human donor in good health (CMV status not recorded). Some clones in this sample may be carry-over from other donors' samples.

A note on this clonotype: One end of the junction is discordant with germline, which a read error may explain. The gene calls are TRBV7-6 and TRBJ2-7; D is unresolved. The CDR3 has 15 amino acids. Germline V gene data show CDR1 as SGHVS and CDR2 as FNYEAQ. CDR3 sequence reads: CASSLEMGLSYEHYF. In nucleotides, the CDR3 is TGTGCCAGCAGCTTAGAAATGGGTCTATCTTACGAGCATTACTTC.

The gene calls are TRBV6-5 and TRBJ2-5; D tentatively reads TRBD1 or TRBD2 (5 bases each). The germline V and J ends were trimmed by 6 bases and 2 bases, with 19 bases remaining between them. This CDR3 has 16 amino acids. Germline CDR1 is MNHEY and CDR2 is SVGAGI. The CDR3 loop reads CASSLPLGTGQETQYF. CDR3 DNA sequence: TGTGCCAGCAGCTTACCCTTAGGGACGGGACAAGAGACCCAGTACTTC.

CDR3 sequence reads: CASSYSGGAGSNEQFF. The CDR3 nucleotides read TGTGCCAGCAGTTACTCCGGCGGAGCGGGTTCCAATGAGCAGTTCTTC. This chain joins TRBV6-8 and TRBJ2-1; D is perhaps TRBD2 (6 bases). The CDR3 runs to 16 residues. Per germline, CDR1 MNHGY and CDR2 SAAAGT. The V end was cut by 0 bases, the J end by 6 bases, with 15 bases between.

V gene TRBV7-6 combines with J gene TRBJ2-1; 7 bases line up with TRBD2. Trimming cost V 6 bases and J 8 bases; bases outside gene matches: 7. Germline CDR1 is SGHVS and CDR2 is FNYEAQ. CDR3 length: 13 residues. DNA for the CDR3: TGTGCCAGCAGAGGTGGACTAGTCGATGAGCAGTTCTTC. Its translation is CASRGGLVDEQFF.

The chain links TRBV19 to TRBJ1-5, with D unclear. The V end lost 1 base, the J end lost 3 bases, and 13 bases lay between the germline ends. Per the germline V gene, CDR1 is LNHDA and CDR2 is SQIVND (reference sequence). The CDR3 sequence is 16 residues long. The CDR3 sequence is CASSIGGGPYNQPQHF. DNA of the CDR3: TGTGCCAGTAGTATAGGTGGAGGTCCCTACAATCAGCCCCAGCATTTT.

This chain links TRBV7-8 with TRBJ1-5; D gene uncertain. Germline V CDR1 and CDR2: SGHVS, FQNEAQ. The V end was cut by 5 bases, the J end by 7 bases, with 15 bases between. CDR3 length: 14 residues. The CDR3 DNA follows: TGTGCCAGCAGCCCTGGGCAGGATGGCCAGCCCCAGCATTTT. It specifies CASSPGQDGQPQHF.

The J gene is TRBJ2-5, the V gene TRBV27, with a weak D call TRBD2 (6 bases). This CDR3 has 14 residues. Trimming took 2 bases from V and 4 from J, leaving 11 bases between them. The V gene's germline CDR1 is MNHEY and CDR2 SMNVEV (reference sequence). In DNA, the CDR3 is TGTGCCAGCAGTTTAGCGGGGATGGGAGAGACCCAGTACTTC. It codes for CASSLAGMGETQYF.

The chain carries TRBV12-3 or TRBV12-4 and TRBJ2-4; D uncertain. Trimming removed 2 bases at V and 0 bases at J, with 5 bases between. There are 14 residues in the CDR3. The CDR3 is CASSLLVAKNIQYF. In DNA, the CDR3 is TGTGCCAGCAGTTTACTAGTAGCCAAAAACATTCAGTACTTC.

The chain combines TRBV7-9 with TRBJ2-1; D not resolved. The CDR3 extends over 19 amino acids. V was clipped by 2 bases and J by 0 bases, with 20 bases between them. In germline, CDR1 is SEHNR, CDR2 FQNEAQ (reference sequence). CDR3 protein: CASSLLGSPRAYSYNEQFF. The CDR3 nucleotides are TGTGCCAGCAGCTTACTTGGTTCTCCTCGGGCATACTCCTACAATGAGCAGTTCTTC. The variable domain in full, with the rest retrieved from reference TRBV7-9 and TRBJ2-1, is DTGVSQNPRHKITKRGQNVTFRCDPISEHNRLYWYRQTLGQGPEFLTYFQNEAQLEKSRLLSDRFSAERPKGSFSTLEIQRTEQGDSAMYLCASSLLGSPRAYSYNEQFFGPGTRLTVL.

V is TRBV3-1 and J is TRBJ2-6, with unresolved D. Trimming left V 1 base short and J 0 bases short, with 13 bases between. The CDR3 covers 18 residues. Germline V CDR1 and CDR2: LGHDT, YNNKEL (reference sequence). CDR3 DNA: TGTGCCAGCAGCCAAGTGGTCAGGAGAAGCTCTGGGGCCAACGTCCTGACTTTC. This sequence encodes CASSQVVRRSSGANVLTF.

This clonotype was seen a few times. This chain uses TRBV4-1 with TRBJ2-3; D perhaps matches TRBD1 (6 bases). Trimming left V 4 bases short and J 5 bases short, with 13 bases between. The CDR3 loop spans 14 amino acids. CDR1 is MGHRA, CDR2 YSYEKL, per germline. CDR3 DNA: TGCGCCAGCAGCCCAAGACAAGGGGGAGATACGCAGTATTTT. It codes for CASSPRQGGDTQYF.

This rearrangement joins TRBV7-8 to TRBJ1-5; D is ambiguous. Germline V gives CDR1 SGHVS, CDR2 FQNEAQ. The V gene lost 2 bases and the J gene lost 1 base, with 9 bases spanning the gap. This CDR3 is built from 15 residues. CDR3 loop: CASSLSQASNQPQHF. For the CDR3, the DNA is TGTGCCAGCAGCTTAAGTCAGGCCAGCAATCAGCCCCAGCATTTT.

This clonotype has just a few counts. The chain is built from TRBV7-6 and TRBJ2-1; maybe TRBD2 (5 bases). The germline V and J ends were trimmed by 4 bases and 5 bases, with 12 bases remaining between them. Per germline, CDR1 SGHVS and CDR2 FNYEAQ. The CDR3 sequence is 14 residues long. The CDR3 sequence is CASSSRVGDNEQFF. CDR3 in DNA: TGTGCCAGCAGCTCCCGGGTGGGAGACAATGAGCAGTTCTTC.

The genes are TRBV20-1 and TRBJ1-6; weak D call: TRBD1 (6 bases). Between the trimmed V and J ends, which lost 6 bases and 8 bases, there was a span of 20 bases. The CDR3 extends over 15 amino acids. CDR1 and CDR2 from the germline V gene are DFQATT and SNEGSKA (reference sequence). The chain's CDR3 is CSATSGEIGDSPLHF. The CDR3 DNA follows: TGCAGTGCAACCTCAGGGGAAATCGGGGATTCACCCCTCCACTTT.

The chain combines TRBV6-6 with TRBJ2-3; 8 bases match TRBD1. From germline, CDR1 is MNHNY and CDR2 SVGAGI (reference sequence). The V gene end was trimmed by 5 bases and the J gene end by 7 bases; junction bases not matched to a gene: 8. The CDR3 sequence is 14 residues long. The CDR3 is CASSPRGPANTQYF. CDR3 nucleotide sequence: TGTGCCAGCAGTCCCAGGGGGCCGGCGAATACGCAGTATTTT.

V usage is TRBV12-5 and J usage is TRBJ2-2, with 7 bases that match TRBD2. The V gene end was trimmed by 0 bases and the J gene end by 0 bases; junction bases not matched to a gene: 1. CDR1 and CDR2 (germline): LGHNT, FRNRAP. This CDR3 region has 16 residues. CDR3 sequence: CASGLVLAPNTGELFF. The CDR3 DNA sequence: TGTGCTAGTGGTTTGGTACTAGCGCCGAACACCGGGGAGCTGTTTTTT.

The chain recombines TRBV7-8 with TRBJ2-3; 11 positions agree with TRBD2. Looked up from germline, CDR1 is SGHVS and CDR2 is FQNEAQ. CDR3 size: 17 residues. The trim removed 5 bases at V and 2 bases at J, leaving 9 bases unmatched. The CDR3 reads CASSTLLAGGPTDTQYF. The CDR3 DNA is TGTGCCAGCAGCACTTTATTAGCGGGAGGGCCCACAGATACGCAGTATTTT.

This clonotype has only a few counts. CDR3 bases: TGCGCCAGCAGCCAAAGGCTTACCACAGCCGCAAAAAGCCTGAACACTGAAGCTTTCTTT. Translated, it gives CASSQRLTTAAKSLNTEAFF. The chain uses TRBV4-1 and TRBJ1-1; no reliable D call. Deletions cut 2 bases from V and 0 bases from J, with 25 bases between. This CDR3 is built from 20 residues. The germline V gene has CDR1 MGHRA and CDR2 YSYEKL.

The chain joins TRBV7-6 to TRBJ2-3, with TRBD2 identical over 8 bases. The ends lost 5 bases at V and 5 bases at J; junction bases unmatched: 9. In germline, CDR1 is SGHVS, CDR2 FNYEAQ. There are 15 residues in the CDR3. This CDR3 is CASSTRGGREDTQYF. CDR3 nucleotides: TGTGCCAGCAGCACCCGGGGGGGGCGCGAAGATACGCAGTATTTT.

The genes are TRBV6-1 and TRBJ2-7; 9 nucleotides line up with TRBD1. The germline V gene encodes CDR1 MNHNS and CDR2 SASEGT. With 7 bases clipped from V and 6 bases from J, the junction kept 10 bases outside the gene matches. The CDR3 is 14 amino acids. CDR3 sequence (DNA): TGTGCCAGCAAGATCCGGGACAGGGTGGGCGAGCAGTACTTC. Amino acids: CASKIRDRVGEQYF.

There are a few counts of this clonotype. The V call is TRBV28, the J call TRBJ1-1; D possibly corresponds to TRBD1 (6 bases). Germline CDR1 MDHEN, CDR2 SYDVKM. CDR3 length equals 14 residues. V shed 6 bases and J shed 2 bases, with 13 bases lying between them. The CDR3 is CASSEQGLNTEAFF. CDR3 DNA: TGTGCCAGCAGCGAACAGGGACTAAACACTGAAGCTTTCTTT. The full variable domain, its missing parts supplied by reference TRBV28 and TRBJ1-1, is DVKVTQSSRYLVKRTGEKVFLECVQDMDHENMFWYRQDPGLGLRLIYFSYDVKMKEKGDIPEGYSVSREKKERFSLILESASTNQTSMYLCASSEQGLNTEAFFGQGTRLTVV.

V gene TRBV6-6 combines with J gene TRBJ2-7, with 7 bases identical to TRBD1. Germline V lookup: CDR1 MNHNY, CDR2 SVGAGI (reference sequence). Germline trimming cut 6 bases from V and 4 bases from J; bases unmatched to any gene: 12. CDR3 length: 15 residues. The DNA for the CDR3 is TGTGCCAGCAGACCGTCACAGGGGTTTCGGTACGAGCAGTACTTC. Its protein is CASRPSQGFRYEQYF.

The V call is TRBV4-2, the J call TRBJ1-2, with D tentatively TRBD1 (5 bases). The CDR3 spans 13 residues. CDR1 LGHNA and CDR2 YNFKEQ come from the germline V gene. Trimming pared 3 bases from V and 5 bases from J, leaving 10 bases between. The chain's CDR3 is CASSQGTVYGYTF. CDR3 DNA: TGTGCCAGCAGCCAGGGGACGGTTTATGGCTACACCTTC.

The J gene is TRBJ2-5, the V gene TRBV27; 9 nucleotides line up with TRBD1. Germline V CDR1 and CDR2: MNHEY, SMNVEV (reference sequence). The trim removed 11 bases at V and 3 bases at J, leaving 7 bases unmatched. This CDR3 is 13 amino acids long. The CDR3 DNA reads TGTGCCGCCCGGGACAGGGTAAAAGAGACCCAGTACTTC. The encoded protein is CAARDRVKETQYF.

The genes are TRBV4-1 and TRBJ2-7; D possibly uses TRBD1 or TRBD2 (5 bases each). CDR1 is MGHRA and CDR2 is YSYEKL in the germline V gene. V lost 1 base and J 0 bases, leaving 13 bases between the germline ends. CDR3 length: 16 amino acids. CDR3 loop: CASSQGDQGLSYEQYF. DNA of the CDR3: TGCGCCAGCAGCCAAGGGGACCAAGGGCTCTCCTACGAGCAGTACTTC.